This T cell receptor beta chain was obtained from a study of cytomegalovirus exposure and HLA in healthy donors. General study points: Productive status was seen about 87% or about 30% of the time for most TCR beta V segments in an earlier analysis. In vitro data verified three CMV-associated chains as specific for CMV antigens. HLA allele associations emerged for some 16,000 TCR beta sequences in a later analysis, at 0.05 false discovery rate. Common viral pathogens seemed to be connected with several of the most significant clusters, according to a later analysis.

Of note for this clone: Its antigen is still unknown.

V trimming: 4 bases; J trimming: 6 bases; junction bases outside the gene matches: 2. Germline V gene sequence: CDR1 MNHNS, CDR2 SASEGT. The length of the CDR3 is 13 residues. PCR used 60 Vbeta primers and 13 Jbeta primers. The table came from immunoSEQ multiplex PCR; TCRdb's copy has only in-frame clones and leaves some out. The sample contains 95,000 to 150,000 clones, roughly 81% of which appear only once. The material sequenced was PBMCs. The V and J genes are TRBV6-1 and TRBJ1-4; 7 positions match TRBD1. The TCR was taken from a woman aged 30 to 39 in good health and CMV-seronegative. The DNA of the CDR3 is TGTGCCAGCAGTGTACAGGGGTATGAAAAACTGTTTTTT. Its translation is CASSVQGYEKLFF.